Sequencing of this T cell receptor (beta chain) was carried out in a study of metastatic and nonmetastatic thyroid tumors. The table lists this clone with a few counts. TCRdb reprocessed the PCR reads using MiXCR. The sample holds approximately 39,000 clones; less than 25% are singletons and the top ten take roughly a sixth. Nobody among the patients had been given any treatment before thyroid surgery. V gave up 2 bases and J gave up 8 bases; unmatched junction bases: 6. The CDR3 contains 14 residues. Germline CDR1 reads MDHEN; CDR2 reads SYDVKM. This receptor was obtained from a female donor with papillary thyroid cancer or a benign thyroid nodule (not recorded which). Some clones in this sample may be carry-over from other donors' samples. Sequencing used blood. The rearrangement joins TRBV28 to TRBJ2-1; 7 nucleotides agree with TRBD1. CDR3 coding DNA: TGTGCCAGCAGTTTAACGGGACAGAACGATGAGCAGTTCTTC. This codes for CASSLTGQNDEQFF.